This T cell receptor beta chain was found in a study of blood T cell repertoires in COVID-19. Study at large: COVID-19 samples, acute and convalescent, were from the United States, Italy and Spain. T cells, B-cell-depleted T cells, or PBMCs supplied cDNA or gDNA.

This CDR3 has 15 residues. CDR1 and CDR2 (germline): SGDLS, YYNGEE. V was clipped by 3 bases and J by 4 bases, with 11 bases between them. Seattle patients were enrolled during active infection and followed longitudinally. In the study's own analysis: Reference gene primer amplification in the assay estimated nucleated cell counts. This table comes from immunoSEQ multiplex PCR, and its TCRdb copy is limited to in-frame clones, with some not included. That table gives V, J and clone size, and the DNA gave D and trimming. Seen here are around 310,000 clones, around 89% observed once, and the top ten hold 1%.

The material sequenced was peripheral blood. The clonotype originates from a woman aged 40-49 years with COVID-19, enrolled during active disease. The V call is TRBV9, the J call TRBJ1-6; D ambiguous. In nucleotides, the CDR3 is TGTGCCAGCAGCGCGGGGATAGATTATAATTCACCCCTCCACTTT. It translates to CASSAGIDYNSPLHF. The variable domain in full, completed from reference TRBV9 and TRBJ1-6, reads DSGVTQTPKHLITATGQRVTLRCSPRSGDLSVYWYQQSLDQGLQFLIQYYNGEERAKGNILERFSAQQFPDLHSELNLSSLELGDSALYFCASSAGIDYNSPLHFGNGTRLTVT.